The TCR beta chain described here comes from a study of cytomegalovirus exposure and HLA in healthy donors. Overall study results and limits: A classifier reportedly called cytomegalovirus status with high sensitivity and specificity. Cytomegalovirus-associated TCR beta chains were listed, numbering 164.

The CDR3 loop spans 15 amino acids. The germline gives CDR1 SSHAT, CDR2 FNYEAQ (reference sequence). Only in-frame clones appear in the TCRdb table, and some are missing; sequencing was by immunoSEQ multiplex PCR. The sample carries 150,000 to 200,000 clones, 70% to 90% recorded once. In regard to this clone: As yet, its antigen is unknown. A read error may produce the germline difference seen at one junction end.

Sequencing was done on a sample of PBMCs. This sequence was found in a man aged 30 to 45 in good health and CMV-seropositive. The gene calls are TRBV7-7 and TRBJ2-5; a weak D match, TRBD1 (6 bases). The CDR3 reads CASSLVPGAQETQYF. The DNA for the CDR3 is TGTGCTAGCAGCTTAGTACCAGGGGCCCAAGAGACCCAGTACTTC.